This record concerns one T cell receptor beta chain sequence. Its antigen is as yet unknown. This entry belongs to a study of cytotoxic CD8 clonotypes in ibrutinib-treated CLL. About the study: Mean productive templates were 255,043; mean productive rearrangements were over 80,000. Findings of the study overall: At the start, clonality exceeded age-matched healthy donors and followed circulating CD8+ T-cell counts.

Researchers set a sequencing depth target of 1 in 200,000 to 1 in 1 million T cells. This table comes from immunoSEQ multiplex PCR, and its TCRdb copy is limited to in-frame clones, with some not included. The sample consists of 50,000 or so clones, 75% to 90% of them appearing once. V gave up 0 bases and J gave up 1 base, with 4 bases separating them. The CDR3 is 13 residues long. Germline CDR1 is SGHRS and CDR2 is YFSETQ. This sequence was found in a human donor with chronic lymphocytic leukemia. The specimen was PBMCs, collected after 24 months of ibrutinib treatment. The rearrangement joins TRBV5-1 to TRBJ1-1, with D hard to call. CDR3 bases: TGCGCCAGCAGCTTGGGGACGAACACTGAAGCTTTCTTT. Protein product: CASSLGTNTEAFF.